The 5 T cell receptor beta chains below were found in one sample sequenced in a study of sequential checkpoint blockade in melanoma (dated by TCRdb to 2018 to 2020). The treatment or condition label of this sample denotes: randomized to nivolumab then ipilimumab (arm A) or the reverse (arm B). The receptor library was made with the immunoSEQ multiplex PCR assay. TCRdb carries this immuneACCESS record with in-frame sequences only. Its versions omit some clonotypes, under half of them owing to an unresolved V gene in the studies checked, with the rest unexplained. The sample contains approximately 2,500 clones, 20% to 25% of them found a single time. The ten largest clones represent 43% of the sample. Material: tumor tissue (inferred from file names), obtained from a patient given nivolumab and ipilimumab in sequence. The receptors stem from a human patient with melanoma. Some clones in this sample may be carry-over from other donors' samples.

This clone was detected ten times or more. V and J are TRBV9 and TRBJ2-7, with 9 bases that match TRBD2. This CDR3 has 14 residues. Germline-derived CDR1 and CDR2 are SGDLS and YYNGEE. With 6 bases clipped from V and 7 bases from J, the junction kept 11 bases outside the gene matches. CDR3 residues: CASTLGLAPGEQYF. For the CDR3, the DNA is TGTGCCAGCACCTTAGGACTAGCGCCGGGAGAGCAGTACTTC. The variable domain in full, with the rest retrieved from reference TRBV9 and TRBJ2-7, is DSGVTQTPKHLITATGQRVTLRCSPRSGDLSVYWYQQSLDQGLQFLIQYYNGEERAKGNILERFSAQQFPDLHSELNLSSLELGDSALYFCASTLGLAPGEQYFGPGTRLTVT.

In this sample, this clone turned up a few times. The chain is built from TRBV9 and TRBJ2-7, with 11 bases that match TRBD2. This CDR3 spans 12 amino acids. Germline V gene data show CDR1 as SGDLS and CDR2 as YYNGEE. The J segment lost 5 bases and the V segment lost 5 bases, leaving 0 bases of the junction unmatched. The CDR3 here is CASRLAGDEQYF. The CDR3 DNA reads as TGTGCCAGCAGACTAGCGGGGGACGAGCAGTACTTC.

J is TRBJ2-7 and V is TRBV6-8; TRBD1 matches 8 bases. J was trimmed by 3 bases and V by 4 bases; bases with no gene match: 8. Germline CDR1 MNHGY, CDR2 SAAAGT. The CDR3 totals 15 residues. For the CDR3, the DNA is TGTGCCAGCAGTTCCACGACAGGGGTCGACTACGAGCAGTACTTC. Its protein product is CASSSTTGVDYEQYF.

This clone was picked up a small number of times. The rearrangement uses TRBV7-6 and TRBJ2-5, with 10 nucleotides matching TRBD2. The CDR3 is 16 amino acids. CDR1 is SGHVS, CDR2 FNYEAQ, per germline. V was pared by 2 bases and J by 1 base, with 4 bases of the junction left unmatched. CDR3 in DNA: TGTGCCAGCAGCTTACTACTAGCGGGGACCCAAGAGACCCAGTACTTC. It specifies CASSLLLAGTQETQYF. Filled out from reference TRBV7-6 and TRBJ2-5, the complete variable domain reads GAGVSQSPRYKVTKRGQDVALRCDPISGHVSLYWYRQALGQGPEFLTYFNYEAQQDKSGLPNDRFSAERPEGSISTLTIQRTEQRDSAMYRCASSLLLAGTQETQYFGPGTRLLVL.

This clone has a count of ten or more. V gene TRBV11-3 combines with J gene TRBJ2-5; no reliable D call. Trimming took 1 base from V and 7 from J, leaving 13 bases between them. Germline V CDR1 and CDR2: SGHNT, YENEEA. This CDR3 comprises 14 residues. The CDR3 spells CASSLGLEIGTQYF. In nucleotides, the CDR3 is TGTGCCAGCAGCTTAGGGCTGGAGATAGGGACCCAGTACTTC. The variable domain in full, with the rest retrieved from reference TRBV11-3 and TRBJ2-5, is EAGVVQSPRYKIIEKKQPVAFWCNPISGHNTLYWYLQNLGQGPELLIRYENEEAVDDSQLPKDRFSAERLKGVDSTLKIQPAELGDSAVYLCASSLGLEIGTQYFGPGTRLLVL.